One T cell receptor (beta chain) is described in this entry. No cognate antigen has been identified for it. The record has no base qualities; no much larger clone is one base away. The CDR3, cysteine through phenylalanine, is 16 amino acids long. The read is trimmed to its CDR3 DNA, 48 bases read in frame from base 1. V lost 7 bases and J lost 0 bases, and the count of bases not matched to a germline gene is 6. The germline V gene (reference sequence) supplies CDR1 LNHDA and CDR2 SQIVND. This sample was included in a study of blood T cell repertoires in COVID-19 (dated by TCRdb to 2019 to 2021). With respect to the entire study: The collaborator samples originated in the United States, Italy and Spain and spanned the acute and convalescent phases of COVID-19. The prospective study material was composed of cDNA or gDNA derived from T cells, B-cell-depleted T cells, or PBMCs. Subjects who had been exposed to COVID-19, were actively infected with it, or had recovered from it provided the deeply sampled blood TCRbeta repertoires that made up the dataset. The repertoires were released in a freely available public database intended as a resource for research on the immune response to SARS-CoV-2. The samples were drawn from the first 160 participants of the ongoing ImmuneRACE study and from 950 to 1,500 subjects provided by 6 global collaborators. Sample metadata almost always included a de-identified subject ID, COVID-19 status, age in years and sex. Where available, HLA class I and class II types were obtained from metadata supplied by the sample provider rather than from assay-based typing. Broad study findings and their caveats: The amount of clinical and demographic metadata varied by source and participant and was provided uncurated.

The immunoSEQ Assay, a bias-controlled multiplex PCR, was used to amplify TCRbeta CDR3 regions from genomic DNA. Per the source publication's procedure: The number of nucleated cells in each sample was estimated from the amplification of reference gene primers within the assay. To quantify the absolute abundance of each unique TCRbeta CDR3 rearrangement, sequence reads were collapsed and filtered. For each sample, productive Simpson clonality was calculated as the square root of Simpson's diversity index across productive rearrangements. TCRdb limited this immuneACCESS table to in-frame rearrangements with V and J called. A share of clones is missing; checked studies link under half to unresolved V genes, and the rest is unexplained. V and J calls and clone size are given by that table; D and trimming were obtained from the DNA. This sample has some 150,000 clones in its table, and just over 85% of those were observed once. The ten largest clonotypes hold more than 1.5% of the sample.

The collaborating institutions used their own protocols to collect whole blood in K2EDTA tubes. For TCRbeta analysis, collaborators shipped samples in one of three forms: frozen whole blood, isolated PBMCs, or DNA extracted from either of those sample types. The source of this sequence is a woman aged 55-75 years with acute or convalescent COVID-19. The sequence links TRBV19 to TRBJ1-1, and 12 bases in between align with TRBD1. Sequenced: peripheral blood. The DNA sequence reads TGTGCCAGTACCTCTGGGACAGGGGGCCTGAACACTGAAGCTTTCTTT. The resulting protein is CASTSGTGGLNTEAFF.